The sequence of this T cell receptor (beta chain) was determined in a study of cytomegalovirus exposure and HLA in healthy donors. Study-wide findings and caveats: Most TCR sequences showed up rarely, but some public TCRs showed up in many donors.

The V end was cut by 3 bases, the J end by 4 bases, with 9 bases between. In germline, CDR1 is MGHDK, CDR2 SYGVNS. The CDR3 is made up of 13 amino acids. Healthy donors of bone marrow made up the group. The PCR contained 60 Vbeta and 13 Jbeta primers. Sequencing used immunoSEQ multiplex PCR; TCRdb keeps in-frame clones, though not all of them. The sample has approximately 120,000 clones. Details on this clone: Its antigen is undetermined.

Input material: PBMCs. The TCR was taken from a woman aged 55 to 70 in good health and CMV-seronegative. The chain links TRBV25-1 to TRBJ1-1; D gene ambiguous. The CDR3 sequence is CASSDFSSTEAFF. For the CDR3, the DNA is TGTGCCAGCAGTGACTTTTCCAGCACTGAAGCTTTCTTT.